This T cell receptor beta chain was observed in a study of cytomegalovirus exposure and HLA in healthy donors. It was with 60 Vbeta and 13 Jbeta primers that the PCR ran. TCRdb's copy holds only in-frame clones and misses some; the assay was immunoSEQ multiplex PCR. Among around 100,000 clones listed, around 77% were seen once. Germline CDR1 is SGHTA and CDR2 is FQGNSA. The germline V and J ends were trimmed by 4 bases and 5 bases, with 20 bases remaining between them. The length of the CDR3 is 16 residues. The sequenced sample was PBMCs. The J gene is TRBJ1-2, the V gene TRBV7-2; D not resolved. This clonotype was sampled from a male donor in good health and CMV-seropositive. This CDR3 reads CASSSNAGSVWYGYTF. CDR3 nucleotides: TGTGCCAGCAGCTCAAATGCCGGGAGCGTATGGTATGGCTACACCTTC.